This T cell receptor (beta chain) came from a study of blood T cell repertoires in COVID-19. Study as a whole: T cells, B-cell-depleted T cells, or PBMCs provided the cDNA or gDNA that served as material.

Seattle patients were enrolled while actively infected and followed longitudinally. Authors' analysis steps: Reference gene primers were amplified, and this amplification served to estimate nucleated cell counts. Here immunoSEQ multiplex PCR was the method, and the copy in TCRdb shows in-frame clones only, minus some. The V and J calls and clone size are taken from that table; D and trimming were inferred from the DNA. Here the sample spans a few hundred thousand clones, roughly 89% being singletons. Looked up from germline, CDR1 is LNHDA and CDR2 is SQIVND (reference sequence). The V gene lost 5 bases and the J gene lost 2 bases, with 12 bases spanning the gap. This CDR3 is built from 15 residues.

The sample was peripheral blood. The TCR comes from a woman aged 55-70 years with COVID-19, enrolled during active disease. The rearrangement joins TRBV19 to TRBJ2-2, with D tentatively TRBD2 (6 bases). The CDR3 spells CASSFAGSNTGELFF. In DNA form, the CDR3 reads TGTGCCAGTAGTTTTGCGGGGAGCAACACCGGGGAGCTGTTTTTT.